The clone carrying this T cell receptor (beta chain) has a handful of counts. Antigen specificity is unknown. V was clipped by 8 bases and J by 7 bases, with 26 bases between them. This CDR3 comprises 15 residues. Per germline, CDR1 SQVTM and CDR2 ANQGSEA. The sample belongs to a study of identical twins' blood T cells. Each TCR cDNA library carried sample-specific barcodes on both ends. MiXCR was run by TCRdb on the 5' RACE reads, yielding one entry per CDR3 protein. The sample has fewer than 450,000 distinct CDR3 sequences, over 25% seen once. The donors were healthy female monozygous twins, three pairs in total. The study, taken as a whole, reports: Shared environment remains a possible cause of twin similarity.

Sequenced material: PBMCs. This chain connects TRBV29-1 to TRBJ1-1; possible D gene TRBD1, 6 bases. This receptor was obtained from a woman between 18 and 55 years old in good health. DNA of the CDR3: TGCAGCCTGAAACCGGGACACACGCAACGGAATGAAGCTTTCTTT. It translates to CSLKPGHTQRNEAFF.